Below, 17 T cell receptor beta chains from the same sample are listed, as sequenced in a study of molecular identifiers for immune sequencing clone quantification. Using its own MiXCR run on the PCR reads, TCRdb lists one record per CDR3 protein. Of 400,000 to 600,000 distinct CDR3 sequences detected, roughly 26% appear once; the ten largest clones hold 0.76%. The sample taken for sequencing was naive CD8+ T cells from blood, with Jurkat cell RNA spiked in. The subset was: FACS-sorted CD8+CD4-CCR7+CD45RA+ naive T cells. These receptors all stem from a human donor in good health. Some libraries in this study had Jurkat cell RNA spiked in.

Ten or more counts support this clonotype. The genes are TRBV20-1 and TRBJ2-7, with no clear D. Per the germline V gene, CDR1 is DFQATT and CDR2 is SNEGSKA (reference sequence). The length of the CDR3 is 16 residues. Trimming took 3 bases from V and 5 from J, leaving 23 bases between them. The CDR3 coding sequence is TGCAGTGCTAGTATATTCAGGACCACTTCTTCGGACGAGCAGTACTTC. Amino acids: CSASIFRTTSSDEQYF.

The gene calls are TRBV7-9 and TRBJ2-2; D is possibly TRBD2 (5 bases). V dropped 3 bases and J dropped 4 bases, with 18 bases sitting between them. From germline, CDR1 is SEHNR and CDR2 FQNEAQ (reference sequence). The CDR3 covers 17 residues. CDR3 sequence reads: CASSLDGFRAVTGELFF. As DNA, the CDR3 is TGTGCCAGCAGCTTGGACGGGTTTAGAGCGGTCACCGGGGAGCTGTTTTTT.

The rearrangement uses TRBV23-1 and TRBJ2-2, with 9 bases aligning to TRBD1. TRBV23-1 is recorded as an ORF, its role being uncertain. J gave up 4 bases and V 0 bases, and 0 bases lay outside the gene matches. The CDR3 contains 15 residues. The CDR3 DNA follows: TGCGCCAGCAGTCAATCGGACAGGGGCACCGGGGAGCTGTTTTTT. It specifies CASSQSDRGTGELFF.

V and J are TRBV6-6 and TRBJ2-7; 11 bases agree with TRBD1. J lost 0 bases, V lost 10 bases, and 2 bases had no gene match. CDR1 and CDR2 (germline): MNHNY, SVGAGI (reference sequence). This CDR3 has 13 amino acids. CDR3 protein: CAIGTGGSYEQYF. The CDR3 DNA sequence: TGTGCCATCGGGACAGGGGGCTCCTACGAGCAGTACTTC.

The count of this clonotype is one. The CDR3 end shows no conserved phenylalanine or tryptophan, and so a read error is likely. The chain links TRBV5-1 to TRBJ2-5; 14 positions agree with TRBD2. V lost 4 bases and J lost 0; bases outside the gene matches: 8. This CDR3 contains 18 residues. Germline CDR1 is SGHRS and CDR2 is YFSETQ. This chain's CDR3 is CASSLEWTSGRYQETQYL. CDR3 DNA sequence: TGCGCCAGCAGCCTGGAATGGACTAGCGGGAGGTACCAAGAGACCCAGTACCTC.

The chain has TRBV4-3 and TRBJ2-7; the match to TRBD1 covers 8 bases. V shed 0 bases, J shed 5 bases, and the junction held 12 bases outside the gene matches. This CDR3 has 17 residues. Germline V gives CDR1 LGHNA, CDR2 YSLEER. Here the CDR3 DNA reads TGCGCCAGCAGCCAAGAATTGTTTGGGACAGGTTCCCACGAGCAGTACTTC. Its protein is CASSQELFGTGSHEQYF.

As to this clonotype: A much larger clone differs by one base, so this may be a read error. Lacking the conserved final phenylalanine or tryptophan, this CDR3 likely reflects a read error. CDR3 in DNA: TGTGCTAGTGGAATACCGGGACAGAGCTTAGCTGGGGCCAACGTCCTGACTCTC. This gives the protein CASGIPGQSLAGANVLTL. The J gene is TRBJ2-6, the V gene TRBV12-5; 7 bases match TRBD1. Trimming removed 6 bases from V and 2 bases from J; junction bases left unmatched: 13. The CDR3 length is 18 residues. Germline V gene data show CDR1 as LGHNT and CDR2 as FRNRAP.

This clonotype was counted at least ten times. J is TRBJ2-3 and V is TRBV11-2; no definite D call. CDR1 is SGHAT, CDR2 FQNNGV, per germline. The CDR3 loop spans 17 amino acids. V lost 4 bases, J lost 4 bases, and 21 bases lay in between. CDR3 sequence reads: CASSSSSTTGAADTQYF. The CDR3 DNA follows: TGTGCCAGCAGCTCCTCAAGCACTACCGGCGCCGCAGATACGCAGTATTTT.

This clonotype came up many times. The J gene is TRBJ2-7, the V gene TRBV9; D may be TRBD1 (6 bases). The CDR3 covers 13 residues. Per the germline V gene, CDR1 is SGDLS and CDR2 is YYNGEE. The V end was cut by 3 bases, the J end by 3 bases, with 10 bases between. The CDR3 is CASSAGTNYEQYF. CDR3 sequence (DNA): TGTGCCAGCAGCGCCGGGACAAACTACGAGCAGTACTTC.

Turning to this clonotype: This may come from a read error, since a much larger clone is one base off. V is TRBV2 and J is TRBJ2-5; D is unclear. V was pared by 3 bases and J by 5 bases, with 4 bases between. The CDR3 is 11 residues long. CDR1 SNHLY and CDR2 FYNNEI come from the germline V gene. In DNA, the CDR3 is TGTGCCAGCAGTGATTGGGAGACCCAGTACTTC. This encodes CASSDWETQYF.

DNA of the CDR3: TGTGCCAGCAGCTTAGTGGGACTAGCGGACAATGAGCAGTTCTTC. Translation gives CASSLVGLADNEQFF. The rearrangement uses TRBV7-9 and TRBJ2-1; TRBD2 agrees at 11 bases. V lost 1 base, J lost 5 bases, and 1 base stayed unmatched. This CDR3 comprises 15 residues. Germline CDR1 is SEHNR and CDR2 is FQNEAQ (reference sequence).

This clonotype was recorded at least ten times. The chain employs TRBV29-1 and TRBJ2-7, with a tentative D call TRBD2 (6 bases). Germline lookup yields CDR1 SQVTM and CDR2 ANQGSEA. Trimming removed 4 bases from V and 2 bases from J, with 12 bases in between. The CDR3 loop spans 13 amino acids. This CDR3 is CSVAEGSAYEQYF. The CDR3 coding sequence is TGCAGCGTTGCGGAGGGGTCCGCCTACGAGCAGTACTTC.

This clonotype was counted many times. V usage is TRBV4-2 and J usage is TRBJ1-5, with D unclear. V lost 1 base and J 7 bases, leaving 11 bases between the germline ends. The CDR3 totals 14 residues. The germline gives CDR1 LGHNA, CDR2 YNFKEQ. Here the CDR3 reads CASSQVGDGQPQHF. CDR3 bases: TGTGCCAGCAGCCAAGTGGGAGACGGACAGCCCCAGCATTTT.

The chain couples TRBV27 to TRBJ2-2; D is perhaps TRBD1 or TRBD2 (6 bases each). Looked up from germline, CDR1 is MNHEY and CDR2 is SMNVEV (reference sequence). The CDR3 contains 15 residues. Deletions cut 5 bases from V and 8 bases from J, with 18 bases between. CDR3 bases: TGTGCCAGCAGTGGGGGGCCAAACCCTCCTGGGGAGCTGTTTTTT. This gives the protein CASSGGPNPPGELFF.

This clonotype has a count of ten or more. The rearrangement joins TRBV20-1 to TRBJ1-1; D gene ambiguous. The germline CDR1 and CDR2 sequences are DFQATT and SNEGSKA (reference sequence). With 2 bases removed from V and 2 bases from J, the gap between germline ends came to 9 bases. This CDR3 region has 13 residues. CDR3 sequence (DNA): TGCAGTGCTAGAATTAGAGGCAACACTGAAGCTTTCTTT. Translation gives CSARIRGNTEAFF.

This rearrangement joins TRBV6-2 or TRBV6-3 to TRBJ2-3; D is perhaps TRBD1 or TRBD2 (5 bases each). The V end lost 6 bases, the J end lost 6 bases, and 16 bases lay between the germline ends. CDR1 MNHEY and CDR2 SVGEGT come from the germline V gene. The CDR3 extends over 14 amino acids. For the CDR3, the DNA is TGTGCCAGCAGCACCGGGGCCGCGAGGGATACGCAGTATTTT. Translation: CASSTGAARDTQYF.

On this clonotype: Since a much larger clone is just one base distant, this may be a read error. This rearrangement joins TRBV11-2 to TRBJ2-5, with TRBD1 as a possible D gene (5 bases). This CDR3 has 15 residues. CDR1 is SGHAT, CDR2 FQNNGV, per germline. V was pared by 5 bases and J by 2 bases, with 15 bases between. For the CDR3, the DNA is TGTGCCAGCAGCCGCGCGGTGGGGCTTCAAGAGACCCAGTACTTC. Translating it yields CASSRAVGLQETQYF.